A single sample is the source of the 4 T cell receptor beta chains below, sequenced in a study of PD-1 blockade in classical Hodgkin lymphoma. Brentuximab vedotin exposure varied among the patients, all of whom had relapsed after autologous stem cell transplantation. The data were produced by immunoSEQ multiplex PCR, yet TCRdb's version contains in-frame clones alone and is incomplete. The sample shows 35,000 to 50,000 clones, around 80% of them seen only once. The input for sequencing was peripheral blood mononuclear cells (PBMCs), taken at baseline. The receptor source for this set is a human donor with classical Hodgkin lymphoma.

V gene TRBV9 combines with J gene TRBJ2-7; D not resolved. The germline V gene encodes CDR1 SGDLS and CDR2 YYNGEE. V dropped 0 bases and J dropped 6 bases, with 10 bases sitting between them. The CDR3 totals 13 residues. The CDR3 reads CASSVAPGFEQYF. CDR3 nucleotides: TGTGCCAGCAGCGTAGCGCCTGGGTTCGAGCAGTACTTC. The full variable domain, completed using reference TRBV9 and TRBJ2-7, is DSGVTQTPKHLITATGQRVTLRCSPRSGDLSVYWYQQSLDQGLQFLIQYYNGEERAKGNILERFSAQQFPDLHSELNLSSLELGDSALYFCASSVAPGFEQYFGPGTRLTVT.

This clone occurred once. V and J are TRBV5-1 and TRBJ1-1; D is perhaps TRBD1 (5 bases). Germline CDR1 is SGHRS and CDR2 is YFSETQ. The CDR3 is 15 amino acids. V lost 4 bases to trimming and J lost 0 bases, with 13 bases between them. The CDR3 region has the DNA TGCGCCAGCAGCCCCCGGTCGGGACTGAACACTGAAGCTTTCTTT. Translation gives CASSPRSGLNTEAFF.

This clone was observed a few times. The chain uses TRBV4-1 and TRBJ1-2; 7 nucleotides line up with TRBD1. The J segment lost 2 bases and the V segment lost 0 bases, leaving 3 bases of the junction unmatched. The CDR3 consists of 15 residues. Per germline, CDR1 MGHRA and CDR2 YSYEKL. The CDR3 sequence: CASSQDDRANYGYTF. The CDR3 DNA follows: TGCGCCAGCAGCCAAGACGACAGGGCGAACTATGGCTACACCTTC.

This chain joins TRBV7-3 and TRBJ2-1, with 7 bases that match TRBD2. Germline CDR1 is SGHTA and CDR2 is FQGTGA. The CDR3 consists of 15 residues. The trim removed 5 bases at V and 0 bases at J, leaving 4 bases unmatched. The CDR3 protein is CASSPSGVSYNEQFF. The CDR3 DNA sequence: TGTGCCAGCAGCCCAAGCGGGGTCTCCTACAATGAGCAGTTCTTC. Filled out from reference TRBV7-3 and TRBJ2-1, the complete variable domain reads GAGVSQTPSNKVTEKGKYVELRCDPISGHTALYWYRQSLGQGPEFLIYFQGTGAADDSGLPNDRFFAVRPEGSVSTLKIQRTERGDSAVYLCASSPSGVSYNEQFFGPGTRLTVL.